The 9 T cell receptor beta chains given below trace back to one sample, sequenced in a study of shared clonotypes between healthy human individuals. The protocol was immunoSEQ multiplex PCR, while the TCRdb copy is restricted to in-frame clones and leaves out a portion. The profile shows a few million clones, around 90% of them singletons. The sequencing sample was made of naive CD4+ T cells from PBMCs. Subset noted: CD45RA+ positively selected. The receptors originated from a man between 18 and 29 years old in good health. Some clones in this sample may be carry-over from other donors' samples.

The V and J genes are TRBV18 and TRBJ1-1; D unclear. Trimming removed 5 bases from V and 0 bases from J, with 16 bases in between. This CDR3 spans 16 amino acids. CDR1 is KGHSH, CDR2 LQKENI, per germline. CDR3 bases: TGTGCCAGCTCAGGGTGGGGTCCACTTATGAACACTGAAGCTTTCTTT. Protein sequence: CASSGWGPLMNTEAFF.

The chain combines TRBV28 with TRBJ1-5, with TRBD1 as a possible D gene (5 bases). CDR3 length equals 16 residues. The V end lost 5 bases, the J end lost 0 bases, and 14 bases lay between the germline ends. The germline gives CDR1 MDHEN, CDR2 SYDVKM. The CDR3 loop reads CASSLLGQVSNQPQHF. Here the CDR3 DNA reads TGTGCCAGCAGTCTCCTCGGACAAGTTAGCAATCAGCCCCAGCATTTT.

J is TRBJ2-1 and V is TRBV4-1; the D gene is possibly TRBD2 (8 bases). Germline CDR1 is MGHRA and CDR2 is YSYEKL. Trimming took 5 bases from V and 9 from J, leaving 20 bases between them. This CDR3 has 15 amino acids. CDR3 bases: TGCGCCAGCAGCGACCCGGGACTAGGGGGCACTGAGCAGTTCTTC. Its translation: CASSDPGLGGTEQFF.

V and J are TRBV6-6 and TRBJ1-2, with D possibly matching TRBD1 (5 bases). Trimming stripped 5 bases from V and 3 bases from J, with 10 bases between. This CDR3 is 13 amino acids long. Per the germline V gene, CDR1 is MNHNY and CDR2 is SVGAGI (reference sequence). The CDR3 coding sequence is TGTGCCAGCAGTCACGGGGGGGACTATGGCTACACCTTC. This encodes CASSHGGDYGYTF.

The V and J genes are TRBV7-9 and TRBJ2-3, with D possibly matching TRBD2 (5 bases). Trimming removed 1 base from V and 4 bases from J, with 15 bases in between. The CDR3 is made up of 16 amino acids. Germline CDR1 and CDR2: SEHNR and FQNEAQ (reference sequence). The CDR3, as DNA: TGTGCCAGCAGCTTAGAGAGGGCTAGCAGTGCAGATACGCAGTATTTT. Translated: CASSLERASSADTQYF.

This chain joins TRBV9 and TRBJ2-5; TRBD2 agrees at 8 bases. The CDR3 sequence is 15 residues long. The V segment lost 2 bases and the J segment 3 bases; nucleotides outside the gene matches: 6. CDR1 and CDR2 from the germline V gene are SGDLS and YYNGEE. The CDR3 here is CASSVSLAGKETQYF. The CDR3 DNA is TGTGCCAGCAGCGTCTCCTTAGCGGGAAAAGAGACCCAGTACTTC.

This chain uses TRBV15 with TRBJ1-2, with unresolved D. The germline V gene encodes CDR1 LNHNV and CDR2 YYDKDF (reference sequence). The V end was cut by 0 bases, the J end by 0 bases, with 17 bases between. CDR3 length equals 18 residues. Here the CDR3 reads CATSRDRREPDSNYGYTF. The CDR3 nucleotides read TGTGCCACCAGCAGAGATCGTAGGGAGCCGGACTCTAACTATGGCTACACCTTC.

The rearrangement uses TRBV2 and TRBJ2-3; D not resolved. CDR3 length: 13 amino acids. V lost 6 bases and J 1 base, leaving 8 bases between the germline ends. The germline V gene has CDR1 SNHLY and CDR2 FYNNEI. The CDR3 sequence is CASRIIRTDTQYF. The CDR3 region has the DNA TGTGCCAGCAGAATAATTCGCACAGATACGCAGTATTTT. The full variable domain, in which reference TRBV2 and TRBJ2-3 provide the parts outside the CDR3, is EPEVTQTPSHQVTQMGQEVILRCVPISNHLYFYWYRQILGQKVEFLVSFYNNEISEKSEIFDDQFSVERPDGSNFTLKIRSTKLEDSAMYFCASRIIRTDTQYFGPGTRLTVL.

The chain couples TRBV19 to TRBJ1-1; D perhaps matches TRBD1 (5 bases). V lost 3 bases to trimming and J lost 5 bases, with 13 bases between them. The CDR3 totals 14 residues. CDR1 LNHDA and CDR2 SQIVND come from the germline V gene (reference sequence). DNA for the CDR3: TGTGCCAGTAGTATCGGGGGGTTTGGGACTGAAGCTTTCTTT. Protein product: CASSIGGFGTEAFF.